These T cell receptor beta chains were read from a single sample in a study of shared clonotypes between healthy human individuals. Produced via immunoSEQ multiplex PCR; TCRdb's table is partial and in-frame only. The sample lists 2 million to 2.5 million clones, approximately 94% occurring once. The source material was naive CD8+ T cells from PBMCs. All receptors derive from a young man in good health. Some clones in this sample may be carry-over from other donors' samples. The conserved cysteine and the conserved F or W are not part of the CDR3 here. The order of the fields is J gene, CDR3 length, V gene, CDR3 protein.

>TRBJ2-2|13|TRBV7-8
ASSLWGPNTGELF
>TRBJ2-1|13|TRBV7-7
ASSLDGGSYNEQF
>TRBJ1-5|12|TRBV6-5
ASSYLGKNQPQH
>TRBJ2-5|15|TRBV7-6
ASSLVQADQIQETQY
>TRBJ2-7|13|TRBV2
ASSEVPAHSYEQY
>TRBJ1-5|12|TRBV27
ASGGLEGNQPQH
>TRBJ2-7|13|TRBV7-3
ASSFTAGPTHEQY
>TRBJ2-7|11|TRBV10-3
AISFDRNYEQY
>TRBJ2-7|11|TRBV6-5
ASSYTGSYEQY
>TRBJ2-1|10|TRBV7-3
ASSQSESEQF
>TRBJ2-5|12|TRBV13
ASSLSRRRETQY
>TRBJ2-3|12|TRBV6-6
ASRGLSRADTQY
>TRBJ2-1|12|TRBV30
AYRLVPIIGEQF
>TRBJ2-7|9|TRBV10-1
ATGQGAVQY
>TRBJ2-3|14|TRBV27
ASSFRGSVNTDTQY
>TRBJ1-1|12|TRBV6-6
ASSLSRAIAEAF